Sequencing of this T cell receptor (beta chain) was carried out in a study of cytomegalovirus exposure and HLA in healthy donors. The table lists this clone with a few counts. The target antigen is unknown. Overall study findings and caveats: Later, an analysis found that common viral pathogens appeared to be linked with several of the most significant clusters.

Both 60 Vbeta primers and 13 Jbeta primers went into the PCR. The assay was immunoSEQ multiplex PCR, and TCRdb's table has in-frame clones only and misses some. This sample yields roughly 200,000 clones, of which roughly 13% are seen a single time; 7.8% belongs to the top ten. The CDR3 covers 11 residues. The germline gives CDR1 SGHTA, CDR2 FQGNSA. Trimming cost V 2 bases and J 6 bases, with 4 bases left between them. It was healthy bone marrow donors who served as donors. V usage is TRBV7-2 and J usage is TRBJ1-1; the D is unclear. The sequenced material came from PBMCs. This clonotype originated in a man aged 45-65 years in good health and CMV-seropositive. CDR3 sequence: CASSLIAEAFF. CDR3 coding DNA: TGTGCCAGCAGCTTAATAGCTGAAGCTTTCTTT. The variable domain in full, completed from reference TRBV7-2 and TRBJ1-1, reads GAGVSQSPSNKVTEKGKDVELRCDPISGHTALYWYRQSLGQGLEFLIYFQGNSAPDKSGLPSDRFSAERTGGSVSTLTIQRTQQEDSAVYLCASSLIAEAFFGQGTRLTVV.